Sequencing of this T cell receptor (beta chain) was carried out in a study of shared clonotypes between healthy human individuals. Splitting of each subset's genomic DNA was done evenly across several immunoSEQ plates. Measured with immunoSEQ multiplex PCR; TCRdb has only the in-frame clones, and not every one. In the table there are approximately 600,000 clones, about 95% of which are singletons. Positive CCR7 selection of CD45RO-negative cells yielded the naive CD8 cells, and terminally differentiated effector memory CD45RA+ cells were excluded. V lost 1 base and J 0 bases, leaving 15 bases between the germline ends. CDR3 length equals 17 residues. Looked up from germline, CDR1 is SGHVS and CDR2 is FQNEAQ.

The chain has TRBV7-8 and TRBJ1-2; tentative D call: TRBD1 (5 bases). This receptor was taken from a woman aged 25 to 39 in good health. Sequencing used naive CD8+ T cells sorted from blood. The DNA of the CDR3 is TGTGCCAGCAGCTTAGTCCGGGCGGGGGGTGCTAACTATGGCTACACCTTC. This gives the protein CASSLVRAGGANYGYTF.